This TCR beta chain derives from a study of T cells in Graves' hyperthyroidism and ophthalmopathy. CDR3 length: 15 amino acids. The germline V and J ends were trimmed by 0 bases and 9 bases, with 19 bases remaining between them. Germline V gene lookup returns CDR1 DFQATT and CDR2 SNEGSKA (reference sequence). Amplification of TCR beta CDR3 regions used RNA as the template. First-round RT-PCR of the TCR CDR3 relied on the HTBI primer set. TCRdb passed the multiplex PCR reads through MiXCR, listing each CDR3 protein once. The sample lists about 290,000 distinct CDR3 sequences, 16% seen once, with roughly a third in the top ten.

The V gene is TRBV20-1, the J gene TRBJ2-3; D might be TRBD2 (6 bases). The receptor was derived from a man aged 25-40 years with Graves' hyperthyroidism. The sequencing input was blood. In DNA, the CDR3 is TGCAGTGCTAGAGAAAGGCGGGGCGCTAGTACGACGCAGTATTTT. Translated, it gives CSARERRGASTTQYF.